The clone carrying this T cell receptor (beta chain) was picked up many times. Its specificity is unknown. Trimming cost V 5 bases and J 3 bases, with 22 bases left between them. The CDR3 is made up of 17 amino acids. Germline CDR1 is SGHTA and CDR2 is FQGNSA. The data derive from a study of T cell repertoires in cytomegalovirus infection. In the study overall: Selection of CMV epitopes for the study included recently identified HLA-C-restricted and well-studied HLA-B-restricted ones. Carrying CMV and the relevant HLA type showed in public TCR beta signatures. Study-level findings and limits: The ex vivo response showed dominance by HLA-C-restricted CMV-specific TCR beta clonotypes. Cumulative public TCR beta family frequency identified carriers of CMV plus the relevant HLA.

TCRdb re-called the reads with MiXCR, one entry per CDR3 protein. The sample lists approximately 310,000 distinct CDR3 sequences, about 25% seen once, with more than 10% in the top ten. The V and J genes are TRBV7-2 and TRBJ1-1; tentative D call: TRBD1 (5 bases). The sequence was collected from a human donor in good health (CMV status not recorded). Some clones in this sample may be carry-over from other donors' samples. The sample consisted of cultured PBMCs, taken from culture after CMV antigen stimulation. The CDR3, as DNA: TGTGCCAGCAGCCCGTGGGGGAACACCGTGCCCGACACTGAAGCTTTCTTT. It yields the protein CASSPWGNTVPDTEAFF.